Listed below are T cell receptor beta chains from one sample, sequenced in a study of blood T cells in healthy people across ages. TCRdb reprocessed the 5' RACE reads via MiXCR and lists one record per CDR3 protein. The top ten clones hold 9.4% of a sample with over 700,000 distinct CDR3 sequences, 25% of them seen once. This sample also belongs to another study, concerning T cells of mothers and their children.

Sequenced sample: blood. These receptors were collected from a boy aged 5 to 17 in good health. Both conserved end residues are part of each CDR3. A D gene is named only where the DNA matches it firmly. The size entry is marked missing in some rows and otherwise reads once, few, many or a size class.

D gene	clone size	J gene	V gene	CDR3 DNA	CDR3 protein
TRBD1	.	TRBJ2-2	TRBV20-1	TGCAGTGCTGGAAGGACAGGGAGATCCGGGGAGCTGTTTTTT	CSAGRTGRSGELFF
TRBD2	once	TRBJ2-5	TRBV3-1	TGTGCCAGCAGCCCGTGGGGACTAGAAAGTGAAGAGACCCAGTACTTC	CASSPWGLESEETQYF
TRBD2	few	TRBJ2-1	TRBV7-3	TGTGCCAGCAGCTTAAATAGCGGGGGCCTTTTGAATGAGCAGTTCTTC	CASSLNSGGLLNEQFF
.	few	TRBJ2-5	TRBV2	TGTGCCAGCACCTGGACCACTCGGGAGACCCAGTACTTC	CASTWTTRETQYF
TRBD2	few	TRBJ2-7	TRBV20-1	TGCAGTGCTAGAGATGCGGGAGGGTCCCAATTCTACGAGCAGTACTTC	CSARDAGGSQFYEQYF
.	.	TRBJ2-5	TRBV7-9	TGTGCCAGCAGCTTAGCGGAGGCAGCGAGGGAAGAGACCCAGTACTTC	CASSLAEAAREETQYF
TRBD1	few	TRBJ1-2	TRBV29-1	TGCAGCGTTGAAGCGGACAGGGATAACTATGGCTACACCTTC	CSVEADRDNYGYTF
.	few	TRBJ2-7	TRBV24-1	TGTGCCACCAGTGATACAGGACGGGGAGCCTACGAGCAGTACTTC	CATSDTGRGAYEQYF
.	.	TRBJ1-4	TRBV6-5	TGTGCCAGCAGCCCCGATTTTCTCAAACTGTTTTTT	CASSPDFLKLFF
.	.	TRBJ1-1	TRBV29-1	TGCAGCGTTGCTCGGGCAGGACTTAACACTGAAGCTTTCTTT	CSVARAGLNTEAFF
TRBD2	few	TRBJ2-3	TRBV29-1	TGCAGCGTGCGGACTAGCGGGGGTCAGACAGATACGCAGTATTTT	CSVRTSGGQTDTQYF
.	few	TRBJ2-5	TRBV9	TGTGCCAGCAGCGCAACAGCCGGGGGATCACAAGAGACCCAGTACTTC	CASSATAGGSQETQYF
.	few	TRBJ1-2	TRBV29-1	TGCAGCGTTGGGGCCGAGGTCTATGGCTACACCTTC	CSVGAEVYGYTF
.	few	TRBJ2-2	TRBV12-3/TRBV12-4	TGTGCCAGCAGTCCCCTGGGGGATTTGACCGGGGAGCTGTTTTTT	CASSPLGDLTGELFF
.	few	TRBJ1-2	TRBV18	TGTGCCAGCTCACCACCCGGGTGGCAGCAGAACTATGGCTACACCTTC	CASSPPGWQQNYGYTF
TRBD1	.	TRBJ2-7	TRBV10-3	TGTGCCATCAGTGAATCATTGGGACAGAACTCCTACGAGCAGTACTTC	CAISESLGQNSYEQYF
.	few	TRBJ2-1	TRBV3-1	TGTGCCAGCAGCCTGAACCATGAGCAGTTCTTC	CASSLNHEQFF
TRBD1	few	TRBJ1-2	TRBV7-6	TGTGCCAGCAGCCCCGTGGGGACAGGGGGCGAAGACCGCTATGGCTACACCTTC	CASSPVGTGGEDRYGYTF
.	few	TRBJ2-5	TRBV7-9	TGTGCCAGCAGCTTCCGGGAGCGAGAGACCCAGTACTTC	CASSFRERETQYF
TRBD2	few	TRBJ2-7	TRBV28	TGTGCCAGCAGTTTTGATCTAGCGGGAGGTCGCTCCTACGAGCAGTACTTC	CASSFDLAGGRSYEQYF
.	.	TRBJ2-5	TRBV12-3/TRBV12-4	TGTGCCAGCACCCCCGTGATCCAAGAGACCCAGTACTTC	CASTPVIQETQYF
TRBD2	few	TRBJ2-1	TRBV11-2	TGTGCCAGCAGCTTAATCCCTAGCGGGAGTTCTGGTGAGCAGTTCTTC	CASSLIPSGSSGEQFF
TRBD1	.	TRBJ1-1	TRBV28	TGTGCCAGCAGCGCCGGGACAGGGTGGACTGAAGCTTTCTTT	CASSAGTGWTEAFF
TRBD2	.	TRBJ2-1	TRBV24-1	TGTGCCACCAGTGATTTGAGCGGGGGATCCTACAATGAGCAGTTCTTC	CATSDLSGGSYNEQFF
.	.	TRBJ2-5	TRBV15	TGTGCCACCAGCATGGATAGGCCAGATGAGACCCAGTACTTC	CATSMDRPDETQYF
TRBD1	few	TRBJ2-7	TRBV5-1	TGCGCCAGCAGCCCCGGGACAGCCTTAACCTACGAGCAGTACTTC	CASSPGTALTYEQYF
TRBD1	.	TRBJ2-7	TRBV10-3	TGTGCCACCGCTACTCGTACAGGGGCCTACGAGCAGTACTTC	CATATRTGAYEQYF
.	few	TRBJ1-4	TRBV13	TGTGCCAGCAGCTCCACTGGGGGGCGAGGTGAAAAACTGTTTTTT	CASSSTGGRGEKLFF
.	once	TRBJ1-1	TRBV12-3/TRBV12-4	TGTGCCAGCAGTTTAGCAGGGGAAGCAGGTGAAGCTTTCTTT	CASSLAGEAGEAFF
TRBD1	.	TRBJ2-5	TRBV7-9	TGTGCCAGCAGGGGGACAGCTCCGCGGACCCAGTACTTC	CASRGTAPRTQYF
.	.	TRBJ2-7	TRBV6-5	TGTGCCAGCAGTTACGGTCGGACAGAATACGAGCAGTACTTC	CASSYGRTEYEQYF
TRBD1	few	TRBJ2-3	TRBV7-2	TGTGCCAGCAGCCGTCAGGGGGCAGATACGCAGTATTTT	CASSRQGADTQYF
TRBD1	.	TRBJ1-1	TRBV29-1	TGCAGCGTTACAGGGGCGCATGAAGCTTTCTTT	CSVTGAHEAFF
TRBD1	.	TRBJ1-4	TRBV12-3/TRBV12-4	TGTGCCGGCAGTCCGACAGGGGAGAGTGAAAAACTGTTTTTT	CAGSPTGESEKLFF
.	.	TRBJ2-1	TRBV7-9	TGTGCCAGCAGCTTAGATTCGATCCAGTTCTTC	CASSLDSIQFF
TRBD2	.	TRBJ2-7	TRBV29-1	TGCAGCGTTGAGTTTCACGGGAGGAACTACGAGCAGTACTTC	CSVEFHGRNYEQYF
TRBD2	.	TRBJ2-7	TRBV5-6	TGTGCCAGCAGCTTGCCTATAGGACTAGCGGGAGGCGAGCAGTACTTC	CASSLPIGLAGGEQYF
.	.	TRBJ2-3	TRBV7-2	TGTGCCAGCAGCTTATTCCCCCAAGCAGATACGCAGTATTTT	CASSLFPQADTQYF
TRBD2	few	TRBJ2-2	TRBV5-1	TGCGCCAGCAGCTTGACCAGCGGGAGGACCGGGGAGCTGTTTTTT	CASSLTSGRTGELFF
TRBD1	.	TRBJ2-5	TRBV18	TGTGCCAGCGCCCCGACAGGGGGCGAGGTTGGGCAGTACTTC	CASAPTGGEVGQYF
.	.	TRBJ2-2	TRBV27	TGTGCCAGCAGTGGGGAAGACAGGCCCTACACCGGGGAGCTGTTTTTT	CASSGEDRPYTGELFF
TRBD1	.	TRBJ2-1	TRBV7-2	TGTGCCAGCAGCCAACAAACAGGGGTCTCCTACAATGAGCAGTTCTTC	CASSQQTGVSYNEQFF
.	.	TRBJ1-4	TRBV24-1	TGTGCCACCAGTGATGGCGGGTATGATGAAAAACTGTTTTTT	CATSDGGYDEKLFF
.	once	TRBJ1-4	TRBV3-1	TGTGCCAGCAGCCAGATCGGGCGTTCCGCTAATGAAAAACTGTTTTTT	CASSQIGRSANEKLFF
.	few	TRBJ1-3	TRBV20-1	TGCAGTGCTAGAGATTGGAGGGTCCCAAACTCTGGAAACACCATATATTTT	CSARDWRVPNSGNTIYF